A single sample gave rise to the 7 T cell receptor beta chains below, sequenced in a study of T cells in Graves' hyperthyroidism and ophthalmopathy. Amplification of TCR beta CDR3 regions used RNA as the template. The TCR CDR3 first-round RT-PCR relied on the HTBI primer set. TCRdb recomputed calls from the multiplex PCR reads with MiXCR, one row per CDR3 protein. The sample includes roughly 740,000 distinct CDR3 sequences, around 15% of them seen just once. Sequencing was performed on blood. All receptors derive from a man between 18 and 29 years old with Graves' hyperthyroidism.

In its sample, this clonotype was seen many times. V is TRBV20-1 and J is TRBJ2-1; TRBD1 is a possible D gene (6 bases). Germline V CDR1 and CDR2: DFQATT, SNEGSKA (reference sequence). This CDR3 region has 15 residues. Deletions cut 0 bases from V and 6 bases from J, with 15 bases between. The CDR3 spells CSARDNGGAGNEQFF. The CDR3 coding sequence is TGCAGTGCTAGAGATAATGGGGGCGCCGGCAATGAGCAGTTCTTC.

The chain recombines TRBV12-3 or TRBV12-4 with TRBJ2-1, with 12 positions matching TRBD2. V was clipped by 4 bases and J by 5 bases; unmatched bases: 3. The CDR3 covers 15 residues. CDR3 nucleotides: TGTGCCAGCAGTTATTGGACTAGCGGGGACAATGAGCAGTTCTTC. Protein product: CASSYWTSGDNEQFF.

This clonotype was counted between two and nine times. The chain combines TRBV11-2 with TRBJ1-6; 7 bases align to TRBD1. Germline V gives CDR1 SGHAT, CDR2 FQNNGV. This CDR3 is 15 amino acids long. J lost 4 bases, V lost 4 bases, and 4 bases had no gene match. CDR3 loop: CASSSGQVYNSPLHF. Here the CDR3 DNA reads TGTGCCAGCAGCTCTGGACAGGTTTATAATTCACCCCTCCACTTT. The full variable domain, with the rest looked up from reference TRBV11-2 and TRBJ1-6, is EAGVAQSPRYKIIEKRQSVAFWCNPISGHATLYWYQQILGQGPKLLIQFQNNGVVDDSQLPKDRFSAERLKGVDSTLKIQPAKLEDSAVYLCASSSGQVYNSPLHFGNGTRLTVT.

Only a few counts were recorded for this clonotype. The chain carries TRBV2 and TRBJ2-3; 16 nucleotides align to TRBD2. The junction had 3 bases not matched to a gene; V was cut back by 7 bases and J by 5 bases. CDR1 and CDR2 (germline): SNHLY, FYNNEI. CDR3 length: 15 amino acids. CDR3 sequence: CASTGLAGGLDTQYF. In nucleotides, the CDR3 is TGTGCCAGCACGGGACTAGCGGGAGGGTTAGATACGCAGTATTTT.

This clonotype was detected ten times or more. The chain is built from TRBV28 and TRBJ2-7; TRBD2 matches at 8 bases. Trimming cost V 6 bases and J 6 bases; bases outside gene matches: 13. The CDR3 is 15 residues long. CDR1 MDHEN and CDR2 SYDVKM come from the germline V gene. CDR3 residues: CASRLTGTRVFEQYF. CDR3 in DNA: TGTGCCAGCAGGCTAACCGGGACTAGGGTTTTCGAGCAGTACTTC.

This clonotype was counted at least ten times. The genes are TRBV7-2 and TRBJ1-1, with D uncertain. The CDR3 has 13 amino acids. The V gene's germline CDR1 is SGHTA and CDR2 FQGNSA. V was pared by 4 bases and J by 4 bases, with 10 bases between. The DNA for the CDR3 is TGTGCCAGCAGCTACGAACGGGGCACTGAAGCTTTCTTT. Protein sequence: CASSYERGTEAFF. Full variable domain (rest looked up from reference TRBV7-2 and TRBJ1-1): GAGVSQSPSNKVTEKGKDVELRCDPISGHTALYWYRQSLGQGLEFLIYFQGNSAPDKSGLPSDRFSAERTGGSVSTLTIQRTQQEDSAVYLCASSYERGTEAFFGQGTRLTVV.

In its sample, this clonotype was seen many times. CDR3 nucleotides: TGTGCCAGCAGAGACAGGGGTTACACCGGGGAGCTGTTTTTT. It translates to CASRDRGYTGELFF. The chain uses TRBV6-1 and TRBJ2-2, with 8 bases aligning to TRBD1. There are 14 residues in the CDR3. CDR1 is MNHNS and CDR2 is SASEGT in the germline V gene. With V trimmed by 6 bases and J by 3 bases, 3 bases remained unmatched.